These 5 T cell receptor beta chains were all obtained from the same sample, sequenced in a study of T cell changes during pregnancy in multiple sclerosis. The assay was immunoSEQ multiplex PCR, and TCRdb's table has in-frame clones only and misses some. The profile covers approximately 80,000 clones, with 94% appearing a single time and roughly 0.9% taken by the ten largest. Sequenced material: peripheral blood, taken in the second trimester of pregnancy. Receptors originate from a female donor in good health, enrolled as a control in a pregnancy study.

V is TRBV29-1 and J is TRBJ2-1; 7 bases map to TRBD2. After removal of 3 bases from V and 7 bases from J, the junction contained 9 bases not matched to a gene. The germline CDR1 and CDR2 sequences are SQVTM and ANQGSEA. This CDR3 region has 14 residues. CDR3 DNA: TGCAGCGTTGAGGCTCTAGCGGTTCTAAATGAGCAGTTCTTC. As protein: CSVEALAVLNEQFF.

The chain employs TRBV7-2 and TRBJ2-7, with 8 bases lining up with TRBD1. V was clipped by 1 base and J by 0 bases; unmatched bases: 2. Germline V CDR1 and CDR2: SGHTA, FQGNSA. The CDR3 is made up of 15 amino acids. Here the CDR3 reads CASSLDRGISYEQYF. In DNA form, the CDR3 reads TGTGCCAGCAGCTTAGACAGGGGGATCTCCTACGAGCAGTACTTC.

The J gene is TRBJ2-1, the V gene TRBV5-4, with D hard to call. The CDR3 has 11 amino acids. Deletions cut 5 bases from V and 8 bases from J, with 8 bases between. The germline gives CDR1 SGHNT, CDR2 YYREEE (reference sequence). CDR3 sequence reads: CASSLFDEQFF. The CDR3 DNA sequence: TGTGCCAGCAGTCTATTCGATGAGCAGTTCTTC.

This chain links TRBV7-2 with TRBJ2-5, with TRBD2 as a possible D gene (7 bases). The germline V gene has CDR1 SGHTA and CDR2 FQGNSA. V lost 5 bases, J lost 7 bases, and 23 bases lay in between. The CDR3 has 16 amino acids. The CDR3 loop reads CASSARRGAGEGTQYF. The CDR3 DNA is TGTGCCAGCAGCGCAAGACGGGGGGCTGGAGAAGGGACCCAGTACTTC.

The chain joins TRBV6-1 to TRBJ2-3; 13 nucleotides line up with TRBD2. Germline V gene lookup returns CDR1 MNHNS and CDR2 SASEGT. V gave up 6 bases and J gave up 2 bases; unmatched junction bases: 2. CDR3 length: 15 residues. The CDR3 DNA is TGTGCCAGCAGAGGACTAGCGGGGGACACAGATACGCAGTATTTT. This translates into CASRGLAGDTDTQYF.